This TCR beta chain was captured in a study of T cell responses to AZD1222 COVID-19 vaccine. CDR1 and CDR2 from the germline V gene are SNHLY and FYNNEI. The CDR3 covers 15 residues. V was pared by 4 bases and J by 5 bases, with 5 bases of the junction left unmatched. Generated by immunoSEQ multiplex PCR, the TCRdb table keeps only in-frame clones and is missing some. The sample records 95,000 to 150,000 clones, around 86% being singletons. The V call is TRBV2, the J call TRBJ2-1, with 10 bases that match TRBD2. This clonotype was sampled from an adult in good health. Sample: peripheral blood, taken on day 0 of AZD1222 vaccination. The CDR3 region has the DNA TGTGCCAGCAGTGCGCTAGCGGGGGTTCACAATGAGCAGTTCTTC. Its protein product is CASSALAGVHNEQFF.